This T cell receptor beta chain was sequenced during a study of blood T cell repertoires in COVID-19. Study summary: Italy, Spain and the United States were the sources of the convalescent and acute COVID-19 samples. In each case, the material was cDNA or gDNA derived from T cells, B-cell-depleted T cells, or PBMCs.

Germline V CDR1 and CDR2: SGHTA, FQGTGA. The V end was cut by 0 bases, the J end by 5 bases, with 19 bases between. The CDR3 is 17 residues long. As handled by the study authors: Estimated nucleated cell counts came from reference gene primer amplification. Profiled with immunoSEQ multiplex PCR; TCRdb holds only in-frame clones, not every one. V and J calls and clone size are copied from that table; D and trimming were computed from the DNA. The sample contains 250,000 to 300,000 clones, approximately 90% of which appear only once. The rearrangement uses TRBV7-3 and TRBJ1-2, with D unclear. This receptor was taken from a woman in her fifties or sixties with acute or convalescent COVID-19. Source material: peripheral blood. The CDR3 DNA sequence: TGTGCCAGCAGCTTAACGTTGACGGAGGGAAGGAGATATGGCTACACCTTC. It yields the protein CASSLTLTEGRRYGYTF.